The clone carrying this TCR beta chain was found a few times. With 2 bases removed from V and 1 base from J, the gap between germline ends came to 8 bases. This CDR3 has 14 amino acids. Germline V gene data show CDR1 as MNHEY and CDR2 as SVGAGI. The data derive from a study of identical twins. TCRdb re-called the 5' RACE reads through MiXCR, storing one row per CDR3 protein. The repertoire holds approximately 700,000 distinct CDR3 sequences, with roughly 18% as singletons. The same specimen was also included in a second study, on T cells expressing NK-cell markers. Turning to that study: Seven donors tested HCMV-seropositive and one tested seronegative among the eight sequenced.

The sequence was collected from a woman between 18 and 29 years old in good health. Sequencing was done on a sample of PBMCs. The chain carries TRBV6-5 and TRBJ1-1, with unresolved D. In DNA form, the CDR3 reads TGTGCCAGCAGTTACGCCAGGACGAACACTGAAGCTTTCTTT. The encoded protein is CASSYARTNTEAFF.